This T cell receptor beta chain was captured by sequencing in a study of blood T cell repertoires in COVID-19. Study at large: There were acute and convalescent COVID-19 samples, and they came from the United States, Italy and Spain.

This CDR3 is built from 14 residues. V lost 5 bases to trimming and J lost 9 bases, with 14 bases between them. CDR1 is MDHEN and CDR2 is SYDVKM in the germline V gene. Produced via immunoSEQ multiplex PCR; TCRdb's table is partial and in-frame only. Of 95,000 to 150,000 clones listed, about four fifths were seen once; the top ten hold approximately 3.9%. This chain connects TRBV28 to TRBJ1-6; D possibly corresponds to TRBD1 (6 bases). What was sequenced was PBMCs or T cells enriched from blood (not recorded which). The receptor's source is a woman aged 25 to 39 who had recovered from COVID-19. This CDR3 reads CASSARGILSPLHF. In nucleotides, the CDR3 is TGTGCCAGCAGTGCGAGGGGGATACTTTCACCCCTCCACTTT.